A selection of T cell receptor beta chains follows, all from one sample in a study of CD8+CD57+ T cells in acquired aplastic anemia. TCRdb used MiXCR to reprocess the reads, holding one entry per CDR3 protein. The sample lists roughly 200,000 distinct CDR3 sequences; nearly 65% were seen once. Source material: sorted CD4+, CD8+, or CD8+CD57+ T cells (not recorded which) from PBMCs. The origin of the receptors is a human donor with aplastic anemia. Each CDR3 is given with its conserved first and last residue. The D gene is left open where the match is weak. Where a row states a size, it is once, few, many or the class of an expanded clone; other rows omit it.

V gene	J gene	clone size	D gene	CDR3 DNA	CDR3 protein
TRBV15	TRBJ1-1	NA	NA	TGTGCCACCAGCAGGGGGAGGGAAGCTTTCTTT	CATSRGREAFF
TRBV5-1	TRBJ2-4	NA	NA	TGCGCCAGCAGCTTCACTCCTGCCAAAAACATTCAGTACTTC	CASSFTPAKNIQYF
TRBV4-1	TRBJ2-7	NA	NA	TGCGCCAGCAGCCAAGGGATGGCAGTCACCTACGAGCAGTACTTC	CASSQGMAVTYEQYF
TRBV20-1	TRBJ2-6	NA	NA	TGCAGTGCTAGTGAGGGTTTGGGGGGGGCCAACGTCCTGACTTTC	CSASEGLGGANVLTF
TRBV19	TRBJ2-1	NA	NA	TGTGCCAGTAGTATCGGAGCCAACAATGAGCAGTTCTTC	CASSIGANNEQFF
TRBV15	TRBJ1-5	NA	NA	TGTGCCACCAGCATAACTCCCGGGACGGCATATAGCAATCAGCCCCAGCATTTT	CATSITPGTAYSNQPQHF
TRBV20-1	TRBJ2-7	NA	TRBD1	TGCAGTGCTAGACAGGGGGACGAGCAGTACTTC	CSARQGDEQYF
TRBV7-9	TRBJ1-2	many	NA	TGTGCCAGCAGCTTACCAGGAGGGGGCTACACCTTC	CASSLPGGGYTF
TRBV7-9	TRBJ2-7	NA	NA	TGTGCCAGCAGCCTTCAGTACAGGTCGTCGGGCGAGCAGTACTTC	CASSLQYRSSGEQYF
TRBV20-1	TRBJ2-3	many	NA	TGCAGTGCTAGAGATCTGCTTGACTTAGGAACAGATACGCAGTATTTT	CSARDLLDLGTDTQYF
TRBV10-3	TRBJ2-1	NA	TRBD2	TGTGCCTCCGTGGAGGGAGGGACCTACAATGAGCAGTTCTTC	CASVEGGTYNEQFF